The entry that follows covers one T cell receptor (beta chain) sequence. Its cognate antigen is unknown. The source of the sample is a study of cytomegalovirus exposure and HLA in healthy donors. Findings and limits, study-wide: In vitro confirmation showed a few CMV-associated chains to be CMV antigen specific. Among the sequence variants, a highly shared cluster was likely an artifact of sequencing. High specificity and sensitivity for cytomegalovirus status were reported for the classifier. Within an earlier analysis, most TCR beta V segments proved productive either about 87% or about 30% of the time.

Germline loops: CDR1 MNHNS, CDR2 SASEGT. CDR3 size: 14 residues. Trimming removed 5 bases at V and 0 bases at J, with 10 bases between. Primers: 60 Vbeta forward and 13 Jbeta reverse. The assay was immunoSEQ multiplex PCR, and TCRdb's table has in-frame clones only and misses some. This table holds over 95,000 clones, about 78% found once. Input material: PBMCs. The TCR sequence derives from a woman aged 40-49 years in good health and CMV-seropositive. The gene calls are TRBV6-1 and TRBJ1-1, with no clear D. The CDR3 loop reads CASSSFIMNTEAFF. The DNA of the CDR3 is TGTGCCAGCAGTTCCTTTATAATGAACACTGAAGCTTTCTTT.